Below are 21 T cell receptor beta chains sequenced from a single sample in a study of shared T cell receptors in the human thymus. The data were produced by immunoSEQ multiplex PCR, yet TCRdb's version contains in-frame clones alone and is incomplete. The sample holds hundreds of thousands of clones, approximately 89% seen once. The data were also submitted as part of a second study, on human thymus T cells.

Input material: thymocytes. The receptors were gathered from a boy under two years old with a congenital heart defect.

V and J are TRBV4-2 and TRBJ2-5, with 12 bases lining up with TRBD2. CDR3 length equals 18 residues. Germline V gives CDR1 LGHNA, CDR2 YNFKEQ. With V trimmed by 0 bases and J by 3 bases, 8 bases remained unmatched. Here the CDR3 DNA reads TGTGCCAGCAGCCAAGATCGGGCTAGCGGGGGGGCCAAAGAGACCCAGTACTTC. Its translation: CASSQDRASGGAKETQYF.

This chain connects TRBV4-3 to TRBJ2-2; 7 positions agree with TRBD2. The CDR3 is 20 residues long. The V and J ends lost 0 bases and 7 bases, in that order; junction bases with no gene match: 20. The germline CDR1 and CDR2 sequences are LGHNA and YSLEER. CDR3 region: CASSQDRGVALDSLVGELFF. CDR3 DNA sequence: TGCGCCAGCAGCCAAGATCGGGGGGTGGCCCTAGACAGTCTTGTCGGGGAGCTGTTTTTT.

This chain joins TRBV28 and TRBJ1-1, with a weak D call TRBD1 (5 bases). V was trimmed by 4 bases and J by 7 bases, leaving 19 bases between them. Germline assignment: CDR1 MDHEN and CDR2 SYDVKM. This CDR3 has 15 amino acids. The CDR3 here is CASSCVSQGSNEAFF. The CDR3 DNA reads TGTGCCAGCAGTTGCGTTTCCCAGGGTAGCAATGAAGCTTTCTTT. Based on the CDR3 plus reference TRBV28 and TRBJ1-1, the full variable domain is DVKVTQSSRYLVKRTGEKVFLECVQDMDHENMFWYRQDPGLGLRLIYFSYDVKMKEKGDIPEGYSVSREKKERFSLILESASTNQTSMYLCASSCVSQGSNEAFFGQGTRLTVV.

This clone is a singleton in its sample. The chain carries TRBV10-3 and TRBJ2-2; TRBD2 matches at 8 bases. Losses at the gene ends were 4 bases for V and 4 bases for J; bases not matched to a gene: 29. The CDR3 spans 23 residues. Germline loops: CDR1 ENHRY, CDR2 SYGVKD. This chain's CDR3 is CAISAALITVGLGVRKTTGELFF. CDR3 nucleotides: TGTGCCATCAGTGCCGCTCTCATAACAGTGGGACTAGGGGTGAGAAAAACCACCGGGGAGCTGTTTTTT.

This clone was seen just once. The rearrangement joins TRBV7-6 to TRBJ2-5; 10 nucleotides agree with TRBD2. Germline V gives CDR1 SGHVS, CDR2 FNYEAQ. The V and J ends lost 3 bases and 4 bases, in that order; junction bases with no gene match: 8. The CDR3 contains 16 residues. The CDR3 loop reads CASSFYSGGIAETQYF. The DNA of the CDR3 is TGTGCCAGCAGCTTCTATAGCGGGGGGATTGCAGAGACCCAGTACTTC. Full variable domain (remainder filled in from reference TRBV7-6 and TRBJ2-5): GAGVSQSPRYKVTKRGQDVALRCDPISGHVSLYWYRQALGQGPEFLTYFNYEAQQDKSGLPNDRFSAERPEGSISTLTIQRTEQRDSAMYRCASSFYSGGIAETQYFGPGTRLLVL.

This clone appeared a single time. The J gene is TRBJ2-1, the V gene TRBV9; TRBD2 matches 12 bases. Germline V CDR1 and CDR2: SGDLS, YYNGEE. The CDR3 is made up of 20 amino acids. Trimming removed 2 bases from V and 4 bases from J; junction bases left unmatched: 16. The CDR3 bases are TGTGCCAGCAGCGTTCACCCACTAGCGGGAGGACCGACGCCATACAATGAGCAGTTCTTC. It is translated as CASSVHPLAGGPTPYNEQFF. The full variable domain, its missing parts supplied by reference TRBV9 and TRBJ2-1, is DSGVTQTPKHLITATGQRVTLRCSPRSGDLSVYWYQQSLDQGLQFLIQYYNGEERAKGNILERFSAQQFPDLHSELNLSSLELGDSALYFCASSVHPLAGGPTPYNEQFFGPGTRLTVL.

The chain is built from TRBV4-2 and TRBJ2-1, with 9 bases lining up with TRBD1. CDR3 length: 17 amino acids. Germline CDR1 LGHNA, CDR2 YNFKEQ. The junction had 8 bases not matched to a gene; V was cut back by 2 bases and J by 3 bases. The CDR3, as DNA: TGTGCCAGCAGCCAACGTCCACCGGGACAGGGCTACAATGAGCAGTTCTTC. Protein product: CASSQRPPGQGYNEQFF.

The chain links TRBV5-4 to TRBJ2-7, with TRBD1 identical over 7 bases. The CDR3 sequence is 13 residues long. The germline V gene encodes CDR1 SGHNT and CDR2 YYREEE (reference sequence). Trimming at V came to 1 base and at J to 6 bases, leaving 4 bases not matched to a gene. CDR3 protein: CASSLTGVGEQYF. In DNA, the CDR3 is TGTGCCAGCAGCTTGACAGGGGTAGGCGAGCAGTACTTC. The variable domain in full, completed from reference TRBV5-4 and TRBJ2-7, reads ETGVTQSPTHLIKTRGQQVTLRCSSQSGHNTVSWYQQALGQGPQFIFQYYREEENGRGNFPPRFSGLQFPNYSSELNVNALELDDSALYLCASSLTGVGEQYFGPGTRLTVT.

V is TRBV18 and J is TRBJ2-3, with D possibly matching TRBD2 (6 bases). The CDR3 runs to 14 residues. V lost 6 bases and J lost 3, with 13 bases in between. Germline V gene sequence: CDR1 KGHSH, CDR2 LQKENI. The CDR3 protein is CASSHEAGTDTQYF. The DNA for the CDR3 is TGTGCCAGCTCCCATGAAGCGGGTACAGATACGCAGTATTTT.

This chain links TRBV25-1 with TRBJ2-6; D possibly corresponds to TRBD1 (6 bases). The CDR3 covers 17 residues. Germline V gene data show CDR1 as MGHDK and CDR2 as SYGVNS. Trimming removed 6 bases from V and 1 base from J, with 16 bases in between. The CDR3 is CASSYRDEESGANVLTF. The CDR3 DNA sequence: TGTGCCAGCAGCTACAGGGACGAGGAATCTGGGGCCAACGTCCTGACTTTC.

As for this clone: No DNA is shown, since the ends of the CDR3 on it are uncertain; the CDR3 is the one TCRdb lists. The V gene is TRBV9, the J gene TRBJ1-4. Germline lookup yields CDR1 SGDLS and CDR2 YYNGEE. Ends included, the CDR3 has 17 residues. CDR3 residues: CASSFGPGRGTNEKLFF.

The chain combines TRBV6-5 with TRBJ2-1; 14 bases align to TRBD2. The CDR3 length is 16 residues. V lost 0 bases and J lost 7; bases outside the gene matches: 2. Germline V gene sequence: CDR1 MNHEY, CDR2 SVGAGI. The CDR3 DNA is TGTGCCAGCAGTTACTCGACTAGCGGGGGGGCGAATGAGCAGTTCTTC. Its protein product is CASSYSTSGGANEQFF.

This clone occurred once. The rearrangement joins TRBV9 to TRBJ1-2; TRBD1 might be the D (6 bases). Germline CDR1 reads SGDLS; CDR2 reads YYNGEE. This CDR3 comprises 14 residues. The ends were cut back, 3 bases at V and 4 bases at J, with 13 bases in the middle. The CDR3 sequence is CASSGGQSIYGYTF. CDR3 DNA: TGTGCCAGCAGCGGAGGACAGTCAATCTATGGCTACACCTTC.

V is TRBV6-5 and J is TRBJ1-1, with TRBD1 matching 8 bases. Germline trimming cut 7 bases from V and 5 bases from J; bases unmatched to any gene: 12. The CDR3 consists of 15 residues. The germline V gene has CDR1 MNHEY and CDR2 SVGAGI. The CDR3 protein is CASISRTGRRTEAFF. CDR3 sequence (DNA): TGTGCCAGCATTTCAAGGACAGGGAGAAGAACTGAAGCTTTCTTT.

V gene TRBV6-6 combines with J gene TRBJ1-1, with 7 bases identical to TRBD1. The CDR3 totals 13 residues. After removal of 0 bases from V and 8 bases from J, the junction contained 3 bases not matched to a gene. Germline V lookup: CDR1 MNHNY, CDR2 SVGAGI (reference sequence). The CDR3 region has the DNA TGTGCCAGCAGTTACTCGACGGACAGGGAAGCTTTCTTT. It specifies CASSYSTDREAFF.

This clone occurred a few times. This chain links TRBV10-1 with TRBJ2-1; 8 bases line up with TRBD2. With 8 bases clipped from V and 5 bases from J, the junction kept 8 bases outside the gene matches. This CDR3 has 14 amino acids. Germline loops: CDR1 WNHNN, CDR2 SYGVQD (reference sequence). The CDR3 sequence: CASPVAGSNNEQFF. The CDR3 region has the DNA TGCGCCAGCCCCGTAGCGGGGAGTAACAATGAGCAGTTCTTC.

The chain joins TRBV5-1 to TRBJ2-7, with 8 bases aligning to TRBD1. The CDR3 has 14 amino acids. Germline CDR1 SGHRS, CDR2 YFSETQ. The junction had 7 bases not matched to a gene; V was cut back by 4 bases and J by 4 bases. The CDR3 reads CASSPTGEMYEQYF. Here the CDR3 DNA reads TGCGCCAGCAGCCCGACAGGGGAGATGTACGAGCAGTACTTC.

The CDR3 region has the DNA TGTGCCAGCAGCTTAGATGCAGGGGGCAGTCAGCCCCAGCATTTT. It translates to CASSLDAGGSQPQHF. The chain couples TRBV7-2 to TRBJ1-5, with TRBD1 matching 8 bases. The trim removed 1 base at V and 6 bases at J, leaving 5 bases unmatched. Germline V gene lookup returns CDR1 SGHTA and CDR2 FQGNSA. CDR3 length: 15 amino acids.

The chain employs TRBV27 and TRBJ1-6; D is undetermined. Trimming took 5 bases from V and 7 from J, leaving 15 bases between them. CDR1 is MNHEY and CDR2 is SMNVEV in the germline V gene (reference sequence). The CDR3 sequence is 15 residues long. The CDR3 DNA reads TGTGCCAGCAGTAACCTTCGGGTAACGAATTCACCCCTCCACTTT. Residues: CASSNLRVTNSPLHF.

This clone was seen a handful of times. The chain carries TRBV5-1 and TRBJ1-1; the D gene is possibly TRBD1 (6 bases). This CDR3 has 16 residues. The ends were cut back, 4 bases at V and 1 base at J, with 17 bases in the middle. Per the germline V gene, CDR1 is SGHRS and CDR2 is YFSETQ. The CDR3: CASSAIPGQPNTEAFF. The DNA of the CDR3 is TGCGCCAGCAGCGCAATACCGGGACAACCGAACACTGAAGCTTTCTTT.

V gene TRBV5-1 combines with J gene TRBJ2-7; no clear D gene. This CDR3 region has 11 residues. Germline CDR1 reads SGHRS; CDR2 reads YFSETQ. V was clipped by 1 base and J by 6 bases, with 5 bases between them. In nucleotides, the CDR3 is TGCGCCAGCAGCTTGAGAGGCGAGCAGTACTTC. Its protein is CASSLRGEQYF.